The 17 T cell receptor beta chains below come from one sample, sequenced in a study of control samples from healthy donors and cancer patients (dated by TCRdb to 2020 to 2022). Library prep was done by the immunoSEQ multiplex PCR assay. The table was pulled from immuneACCESS by TCRdb, which kept in-frame rearrangements only. Such tables lose some clones; where checked, under half of the loss comes from unresolved V genes, and the rest has no known cause. This sample has roughly 68,000 clones in its table, and approximately 83% of those were observed once. The ten top clones hold 15% to 17% of the sample. What was sequenced was blood. The origin of the receptors is a man in his 60s in good health.

For the CDR3, the DNA is TGTGCCAGCAGCTACTCTAGCGGGGGCCTCAAAGAGACCCAGTACTTC. This codes for CASSYSSGGLKETQYF. J is TRBJ2-5 and V is TRBV7-6; 10 bases are a match to TRBD2. This CDR3 comprises 16 residues. Germline V gene sequence: CDR1 SGHVS, CDR2 FNYEAQ. The ends lost 4 bases at V and 3 bases at J; junction bases unmatched: 8. Variable domain in full (rest from reference TRBV7-6 and TRBJ2-5): GAGVSQSPRYKVTKRGQDVALRCDPISGHVSLYWYRQALGQGPEFLTYFNYEAQQDKSGLPNDRFSAERPEGSISTLTIQRTEQRDSAMYRCASSYSSGGLKETQYFGPGTRLLVL.

The chain couples TRBV5-6 to TRBJ2-1; a weak D match, TRBD1 (6 bases). V lost 2 bases to trimming and J lost 9 bases, with 15 bases between them. The CDR3 covers 14 residues. Per germline, CDR1 SGHDT and CDR2 YYEEEE. CDR3 DNA sequence: TGTGCCAGCAGCTTTCAGGGGCTGTCGGGTGAGCAGTTCTTC. Translating gives CASSFQGLSGEQFF.

The genes are TRBV4-3 and TRBJ2-7, with TRBD2 as a possible D gene (5 bases). The V end lost 6 bases, the J end lost 1 base, and 16 bases lay between the germline ends. This CDR3 comprises 15 residues. The germline V gene encodes CDR1 LGHNA and CDR2 YSLEER. The CDR3 loop is CASRSRKDSSYEQYF. CDR3 bases: TGCGCCAGCAGGTCCCGGAAGGACTCTTCCTACGAGCAGTACTTC.

This clone was counted only a few times. V gene TRBV28 combines with J gene TRBJ1-5; maybe TRBD1 (5 bases). The length of the CDR3 is 14 residues. Germline lookup yields CDR1 MDHEN and CDR2 SYDVKM. V was pared by 6 bases and J by 2 bases, with 11 bases between. The CDR3 sequence: CASSPGPGNQPQHF. The DNA of the CDR3 is TGTGCCAGCAGCCCGGGACCAGGCAATCAGCCCCAGCATTTT.

This chain uses TRBV6-1 with TRBJ1-1; possible D gene TRBD1, 6 bases. The length of the CDR3 is 14 residues. Looked up from germline, CDR1 is MNHNS and CDR2 is SASEGT. The germline V and J ends were trimmed by 1 base and 4 bases, with 10 bases remaining between them. CDR3 DNA sequence: TGTGCCAGCAGTGAAGGGGGGCTGAGCACTGAAGCTTTCTTT. This codes for CASSEGGLSTEAFF.

The chain employs TRBV7-9 and TRBJ1-4; tentative D call: TRBD1 (6 bases). CDR3 length: 15 amino acids. Germline V gene data show CDR1 as SEHNR and CDR2 as FQNEAQ (reference sequence). Deletions cut 5 bases from V and 4 bases from J, with 14 bases between. The CDR3 DNA sequence: TGTGCCAGCAGCAACGCGGGGGGCCTTAATGAAAAACTGTTTTTT. Translation: CASSNAGGLNEKLFF.

In its sample, this clone is large. The chain uses TRBV9 and TRBJ1-2, with TRBD1 matching over 8 bases. There are 15 residues in the CDR3. V trimming: 0 bases; J trimming: 5 bases; junction bases outside the gene matches: 6. CDR1 is SGDLS, CDR2 YYNGEE, per germline. CDR3 nucleotides: TGTGCCAGCAGCGTAGAGTCAGGGGGCTGGTATGGCTACACCTTC. Residues: CASSVESGGWYGYTF.

This chain uses TRBV14 with TRBJ2-5; D may match TRBD1 or TRBD2 (5 bases each). The length of the CDR3 is 15 residues. Germline CDR1 SGHDN, CDR2 FVKESK. Trimming cost V 3 bases and J 3 bases, with 14 bases left between them. CDR3 amino acids: CASSHNRDGKETQYF. Here the CDR3 DNA reads TGTGCCAGCAGCCACAACCGGGACGGAAAAGAGACCCAGTACTTC.

This chain joins TRBV5-4 and TRBJ2-6; TRBD1 or TRBD2 may be the D gene (5 bases each). Trimming cost V 5 bases and J 4 bases, with 16 bases left between them. This CDR3 has 16 residues. Germline V gene data show CDR1 as SGHNT and CDR2 as YYREEE (reference sequence). The CDR3 region has the DNA TGTGCCAGCAGTTCCGGGACGAAAAACGGGGCCAACGTCCTGACTTTC. As protein: CASSSGTKNGANVLTF.

This rearrangement joins TRBV5-1 to TRBJ2-7, with a weak D call TRBD1 (6 bases). The germline V gene encodes CDR1 SGHRS and CDR2 YFSETQ. V was clipped by 4 bases and J by 2 bases, with 13 bases between them. The CDR3 consists of 14 residues. The CDR3 loop reads CASSPTGITYEQYF. CDR3 nucleotide sequence: TGCGCCAGCAGCCCTACAGGGATTACCTACGAGCAGTACTTC.

This chain uses TRBV30 with TRBJ2-1; maybe TRBD2 (6 bases). V was cut by 2 bases and J by 3 bases, with 17 bases left in between. CDR3 length: 16 residues. CDR1 GTSNPN and CDR2 SVGIG come from the germline V gene (reference sequence). The CDR3 DNA reads as TGTGCCTGGAGTCCGGGACTCAGTATCCACTACAATGAGCAGTTCTTC. Protein product: CAWSPGLSIHYNEQFF.

This clone has a single count. The chain is built from TRBV28 and TRBJ2-7; D might be TRBD2 (6 bases). The CDR3 extends over 14 amino acids. Per the germline V gene, CDR1 is MDHEN and CDR2 is SYDVKM. Trimming took off 8 bases at V and 3 bases at J, with 17 bases between the two ends. This chain's CDR3 is CASSMAGRGYEQYF. The CDR3 nucleotides are TGTGCCAGCTCCATGGCGGGGCGAGGCTACGAGCAGTACTTC.

This clone has just one count. J is TRBJ2-2 and V is TRBV5-6; either TRBD1 or TRBD2 may fit D (5 bases each). Germline V gene data show CDR1 as SGHDT and CDR2 as YYEEEE. The CDR3 runs 17 residues. V was cut by 1 base and J by 1 base, with 14 bases left in between. The CDR3 nucleotides are TGTGCCAGCAGCTTGATACCAGGGAGCATGAACACCGGGGAGCTGTTTTTT. Its translation is CASSLIPGSMNTGELFF. Filled out from reference TRBV5-6 and TRBJ2-2, the complete variable domain reads DAGVTQSPTHLIKTRGQQVTLRCSPKSGHDTVSWYQQALGQGPQFIFQYYEEEERQRGNFPDRFSGHQFPNYSSELNVNALLLGDSALYLCASSLIPGSMNTGELFFGEGSRLTVL.

CDR3 sequence: CATSDFEEGGYTF. The CDR3 DNA reads as TGTGCCACCAGTGATTTCGAGGAAGGAGGCTACACCTTC. The chain combines TRBV24-1 with TRBJ1-2; D not certain. Trimming removed 1 base at V and 8 bases at J, with 10 bases between. Germline CDR1 KGHDR, CDR2 SFDVKD. This CDR3 spans 13 amino acids.

V gene TRBV6-6 combines with J gene TRBJ1-5; 7 nucleotides agree with TRBD1. The CDR3 loop spans 16 amino acids. Losses at the gene ends were 2 bases for V and 4 bases for J; bases not matched to a gene: 8. Germline CDR1 MNHNY, CDR2 SVGAGI (reference sequence). For the CDR3, the DNA is TGTGCCAGCAGTTACCCGGGGGACAGTTTTAATCAGCCCCAGCATTTT. Translated, it gives CASSYPGDSFNQPQHF.

This clone occurred a few times. The rearrangement joins TRBV10-3 to TRBJ2-7; D is possibly TRBD1 (6 bases). Germline V gene sequence: CDR1 ENHRY, CDR2 SYGVKD. This CDR3 spans 14 amino acids. V lost 4 bases, J lost 0 bases, and 10 bases lay in between. CDR3 residues: CAISGGLPSYEQYF. CDR3 DNA sequence: TGTGCCATCAGTGGGGGGCTTCCCTCCTACGAGCAGTACTTC.

This sequence joins TRBV30 and TRBJ1-5; D is unclear. V was clipped by 1 base and J by 0 bases, with 7 bases between them. Germline assignment: CDR1 GTSNPN and CDR2 SVGIG (reference sequence). The CDR3 spans 14 residues. CDR3 region: CAWSAAYSNQPQHF. CDR3 nucleotides: TGTGCCTGGAGTGCCGCATATAGCAATCAGCCCCAGCATTTT.